The 18 T cell receptor beta chains reported below all come from one sample, sequenced in a study of graft-versus-host responses after intestinal transplantation. These receptors have no known antigen. Measured with immunoSEQ multiplex PCR; TCRdb has only the in-frame clones, and not every one. The table includes over 55,000 clones, about 90% detected once. This material consisted of unstimulated CD8+ T cells sorted from spleen or lymph node cells, taken before intestinal transplant. Every receptor here comes from a human donor who received an intestinal transplant.

CDR3 residues: CASSVGQLEAFF. The CDR3 bases are TGTGCCAGTAGTGTCGGACAGTTGGAAGCTTTCTTT. The chain combines TRBV19 with TRBJ1-1; D might be TRBD1 (6 bases). Germline values: CDR1 LNHDA, CDR2 SQIVND (reference sequence). The CDR3 contains 12 residues. V was trimmed by 5 bases and J by 8 bases, leaving 12 bases between them.

The chain employs TRBV27 and TRBJ1-1; 7 bases map to TRBD1. Per germline, CDR1 MNHEY and CDR2 SMNVEV (reference sequence). CDR3 size: 11 residues. The ends lost 6 bases at V and 10 bases at J; junction bases unmatched: 5. The CDR3, as DNA: TGTGCCAGCAGGACAGGGTCTGGAGCTTTCTTT. Its translation: CASRTGSGAFF.

The rearrangement joins TRBV5-1 to TRBJ1-1; D not certain. The CDR3 has 15 amino acids. Germline loops: CDR1 SGHRS, CDR2 YFSETQ. Trimming took off 4 bases at V and 1 base at J, with 14 bases between the two ends. CDR3 DNA sequence: TGCGCCAGCAGCCCGGGCGTACGGGAGAACACTGAAGCTTTCTTT. Its protein is CASSPGVRENTEAFF.

In DNA form, the CDR3 reads TGTGCCAGTAGTACAGGGTTGAGCACTGAAGCTTTCTTT. The encoded protein is CASSTGLSTEAFF. This chain links TRBV19 with TRBJ1-1, with a tentative D call TRBD1 (5 bases). Trimming took 4 bases from V and 4 from J, leaving 10 bases between them. The CDR3 sequence is 13 residues long. Germline values: CDR1 LNHDA, CDR2 SQIVND (reference sequence).

This clone was observed a single time. The V gene is TRBV7-2, the J gene TRBJ2-7, with D unresolved. Deletions cut 6 bases from V and 2 bases from J, with 17 bases between. Per the germline V gene, CDR1 is SGHTA and CDR2 is FQGNSA. CDR3 length equals 15 residues. CDR3 bases: TGTGCCAGCAGTAGCAGTCGCTATCCCACCTACGAGCAGTACTTC. Translation gives CASSSSRYPTYEQYF.

The genes are TRBV7-9 and TRBJ2-7; 7 positions match TRBD1. Per germline, CDR1 SEHNR and CDR2 FQNEAQ (reference sequence). The CDR3 length is 15 residues. V lost 0 bases and J lost 4; bases outside the gene matches: 6. CDR3 in amino acids: CASSLASTGEYEQYF. The DNA of the CDR3 is TGTGCCAGCAGCTTAGCGTCTACAGGGGAGTACGAGCAGTACTTC.

This chain connects TRBV11-2 to TRBJ1-5; 7 bases map to TRBD1. Looked up from germline, CDR1 is SGHAT and CDR2 is FQNNGV. Unmatched junction bases numbered 15, after V lost 5 bases and J lost 8 bases. This CDR3 is built from 16 residues. This CDR3 is CASSTGEVAGRKPQHF. Written as DNA, the CDR3 is TGTGCCAGCAGCACAGGGGAGGTGGCAGGGCGGAAGCCCCAGCATTTT.

In DNA form, the CDR3 reads TGTGCCAGCAGCACCCGGACTAGCGGGGGTTTCTACAATGAGCAGTTCTTC. It yields the protein CASSTRTSGGFYNEQFF. The J gene is TRBJ2-1, the V gene TRBV9; TRBD2 agrees at 13 bases. The CDR3 spans 17 residues. With V trimmed by 4 bases and J by 3 bases, 7 bases remained unmatched. Germline assignment: CDR1 SGDLS and CDR2 YYNGEE.

A few counts support this clone. This sequence joins TRBV4-1 and TRBJ1-5; D gene ambiguous. The germline V gene encodes CDR1 MGHRA and CDR2 YSYEKL. V dropped 3 bases and J dropped 6 bases, with 15 bases sitting between them. This CDR3 has 15 amino acids. The DNA of the CDR3 is TGCGCCAGCAGCCAGTTTCGGGAGATAGGTCAGCCCCAGCATTTT. Translated: CASSQFREIGQPQHF.

The chain links TRBV7-8 to TRBJ1-6; D perhaps matches TRBD1 (5 bases). The germline V and J ends were trimmed by 6 bases and 17 bases, with 17 bases remaining between them. CDR1 and CDR2 (germline): SGHVS, FQNEAQ. This CDR3 has 12 amino acids. The CDR3, as DNA: TGTGCCAGCAGAGGTGACAGTGGCACGTTCCACTTT. Amino acid sequence: CASRGDSGTFHF.

The V call is TRBV5-1, the J call TRBJ2-7, with D perhaps matching TRBD2 (6 bases). Germline V gene lookup returns CDR1 SGHRS and CDR2 YFSETQ. This CDR3 contains 16 residues. V lost 3 bases and J 3 bases, leaving 19 bases between the germline ends. The CDR3 coding sequence is TGCGCCAGCAGCTCTTCCACGGGACTTTTCTACTACGAGCAGTACTTC. Translation gives CASSSSTGLFYYEQYF.

The CDR3 coding sequence is TGCGCCAGCAGTCCGTCAGGGAGGGGCACTGAAGCTTTCTTT. Amino acid sequence: CASSPSGRGTEAFF. The V gene is TRBV10-1, the J gene TRBJ1-1; possibly TRBD1 for D (5 bases). The length of the CDR3 is 14 residues. V shed 5 bases and J shed 4 bases, with 14 bases lying between them. Germline CDR1 is WNHNN and CDR2 is SYGVQD (reference sequence).

This rearrangement joins TRBV6-1 to TRBJ2-1, with 7 bases matching TRBD1. After removal of 7 bases from V and 6 bases from J, the junction contained 6 bases not matched to a gene. CDR1 is MNHNS, CDR2 SASEGT, per germline. The CDR3 sequence is 13 residues long. The CDR3 is CASNPTGFNEQFF. Written as DNA, the CDR3 is TGTGCCAGCAACCCGACAGGGTTCAATGAGCAGTTCTTC.

The chain combines TRBV6-1 with TRBJ1-2; no definite D call. The CDR3 has 12 amino acids. Trimming shortened V by 5 bases and J by 8 bases, and 12 bases separated the two germline ends. The germline CDR1 and CDR2 sequences are MNHNS and SASEGT. Here the CDR3 DNA reads TGTGCCAGCAGTTCAGACATAGGCGGCTACACCTTC. It specifies CASSSDIGGYTF.

The chain has TRBV7-2 and TRBJ2-5; TRBD2 aligns across 11 bases. The junction had 5 bases not matched to a gene; V was cut back by 2 bases and J by 3 bases. Germline V gene data show CDR1 as SGHTA and CDR2 as FQGNSA. The CDR3 contains 16 residues. CDR3 DNA sequence: TGTGCCAGCAGCTTATGGAAGGGACTAGCGGAAGAGACCCAGTACTTC. Translated: CASSLWKGLAEETQYF. The whole variable domain, filled in from reference TRBV7-2 and TRBJ2-5, reads GAGVSQSPSNKVTEKGKDVELRCDPISGHTALYWYRQSLGQGLEFLIYFQGNSAPDKSGLPSDRFSAERTGGSVSTLTIQRTQQEDSAVYLCASSLWKGLAEETQYFGPGTRLLVL.

This chain connects TRBV27 to TRBJ1-5; a weak D match, TRBD1 (5 bases). V shed 9 bases and J shed 2 bases, with 17 bases lying between them. From germline, CDR1 is MNHEY and CDR2 SMNVEV (reference sequence). CDR3 length: 15 residues. The CDR3, as DNA: TGTGCCAGACCCCTAGCGGGGGACGGCAATCAGCCCCAGCATTTT. This sequence encodes CARPLAGDGNQPQHF.

This clone appeared a single time. The V and J genes are TRBV9 and TRBJ1-4; the D is unclear. CDR3 length: 14 residues. The germline gives CDR1 SGDLS, CDR2 YYNGEE. Deletions cut 3 bases from V and 5 bases from J, with 11 bases between. CDR3 loop: CASSATPGNEKLFF. The CDR3 coding sequence is TGTGCCAGCAGCGCGACACCCGGCAATGAAAAACTGTTTTTT.

The chain couples TRBV5-6 to TRBJ1-2; D might be TRBD1 (5 bases). V was pared by 0 bases and J by 8 bases, with 14 bases between. The CDR3 is made up of 14 amino acids. CDR1 SGHDT and CDR2 YYEEEE come from the germline V gene. The CDR3 sequence is CASSLGGPGGGYTF. CDR3 coding DNA: TGTGCCAGCAGCTTGGGGGGTCCCGGGGGAGGCTACACCTTC.